These 2 T cell receptor beta chains came from one sample sequenced in a study of neurological immune-mediated disorders. In TCRdb, the 5' RACE reads were re-called with MiXCR into one record per CDR3 protein. The profile covers tens of thousands of distinct CDR3 sequences, with around 4.7% appearing a single time and roughly 5.6% taken by the ten largest. Time point here: longitudinal time-point 3. What was sequenced was PBMCs. The receptors were sampled from a woman between 55 and 75 years old with multiple sclerosis.

This clonotype showed up many times. The chain combines TRBV5-5 with TRBJ2-1, with 10 nucleotides matching TRBD1. The ends lost 4 bases at V and 2 bases at J; junction bases unmatched: 3. The CDR3 is made up of 15 amino acids. Germline V gene data show CDR1 as SGHKS and CDR2 as YYEKEE (reference sequence). The CDR3 protein is CASSPGTGAYNEQFF. Written as DNA, the CDR3 is TGTGCCAGCAGCCCCGGGACAGGGGCCTACAATGAGCAGTTCTTC.

This clonotype was seen repeatedly, ten times or more. This chain uses TRBV10-3 with TRBJ1-1, with D possibly matching TRBD1 (5 bases). Germline-derived CDR1 and CDR2 are ENHRY and SYGVKD. Trimming stripped 3 bases from V and 0 bases from J, with 11 bases between. CDR3 length: 15 amino acids. The CDR3, as DNA: TGTGCCATCAGTGACCAGGGAGACATGAACACTGAAGCTTTCTTT. It is translated as CAISDQGDMNTEAFF.